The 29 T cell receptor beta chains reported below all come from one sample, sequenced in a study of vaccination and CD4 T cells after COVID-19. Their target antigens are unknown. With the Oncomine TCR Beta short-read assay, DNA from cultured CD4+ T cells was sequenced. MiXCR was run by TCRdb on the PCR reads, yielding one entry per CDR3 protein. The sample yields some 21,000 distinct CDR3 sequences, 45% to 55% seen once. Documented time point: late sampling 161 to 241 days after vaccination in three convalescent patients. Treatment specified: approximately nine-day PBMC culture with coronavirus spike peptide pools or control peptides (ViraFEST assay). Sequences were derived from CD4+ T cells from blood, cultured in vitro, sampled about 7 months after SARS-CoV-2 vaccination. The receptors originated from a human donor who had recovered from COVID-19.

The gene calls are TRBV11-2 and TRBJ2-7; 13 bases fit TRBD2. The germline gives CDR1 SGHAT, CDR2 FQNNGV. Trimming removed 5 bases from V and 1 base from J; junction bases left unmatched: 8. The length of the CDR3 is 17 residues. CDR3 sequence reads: CASSPTSGRWGSYEQYF. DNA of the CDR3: TGTGCCAGCAGCCCGACTAGCGGGAGGTGGGGTTCCTACGAGCAGTACTTC.

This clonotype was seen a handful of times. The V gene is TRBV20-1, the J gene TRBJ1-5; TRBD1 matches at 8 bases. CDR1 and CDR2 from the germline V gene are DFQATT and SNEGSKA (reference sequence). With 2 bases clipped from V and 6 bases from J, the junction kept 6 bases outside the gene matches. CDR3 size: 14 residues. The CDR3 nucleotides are TGCAGTGCTAGACCTACAGGGGGAGGTCAGCCCCAGCATTTT. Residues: CSARPTGGGQPQHF.

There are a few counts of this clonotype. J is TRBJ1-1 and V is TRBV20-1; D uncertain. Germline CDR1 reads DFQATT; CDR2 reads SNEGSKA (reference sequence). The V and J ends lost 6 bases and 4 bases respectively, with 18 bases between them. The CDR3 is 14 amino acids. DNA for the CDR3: TGCAGTGCCACCAATAACCCTAGGGCCACTGAAGCTTTCTTT. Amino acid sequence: CSATNNPRATEAFF.

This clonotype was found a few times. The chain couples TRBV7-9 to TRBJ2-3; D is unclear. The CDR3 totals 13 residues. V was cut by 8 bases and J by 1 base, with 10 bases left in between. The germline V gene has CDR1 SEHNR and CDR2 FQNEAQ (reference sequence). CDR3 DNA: TGTGCCAGCGGCGCGCCTCGCACAGATACGCAGTATTTT. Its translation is CASGAPRTDTQYF.

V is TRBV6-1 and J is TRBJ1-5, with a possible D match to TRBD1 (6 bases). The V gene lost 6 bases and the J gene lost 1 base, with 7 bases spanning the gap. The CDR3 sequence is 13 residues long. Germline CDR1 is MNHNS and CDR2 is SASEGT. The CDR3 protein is CASSTGSNQPQHF. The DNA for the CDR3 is TGTGCCAGCAGCACAGGGAGCAATCAGCCCCAGCATTTT.

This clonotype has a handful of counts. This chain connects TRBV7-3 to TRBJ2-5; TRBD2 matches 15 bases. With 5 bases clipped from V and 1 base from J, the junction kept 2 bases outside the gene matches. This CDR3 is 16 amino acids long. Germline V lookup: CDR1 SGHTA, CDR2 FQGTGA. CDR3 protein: CASSTGLAGGQETQYF. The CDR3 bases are TGTGCCAGCAGCACGGGACTAGCGGGGGGCCAAGAGACCCAGTACTTC.

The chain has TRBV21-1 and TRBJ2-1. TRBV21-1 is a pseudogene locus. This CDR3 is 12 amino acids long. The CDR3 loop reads CASSKVFHEQFF. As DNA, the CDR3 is TGTGCCAGCAGCAAAGTTTTCCATGAGCAGTTCTTC.

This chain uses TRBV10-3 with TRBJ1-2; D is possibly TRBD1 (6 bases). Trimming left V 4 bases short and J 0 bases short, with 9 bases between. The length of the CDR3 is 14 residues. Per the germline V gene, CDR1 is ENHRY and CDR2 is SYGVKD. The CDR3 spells CAISAQGANYGYTF. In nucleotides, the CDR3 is TGTGCCATCAGTGCACAGGGAGCTAACTATGGCTACACCTTC.

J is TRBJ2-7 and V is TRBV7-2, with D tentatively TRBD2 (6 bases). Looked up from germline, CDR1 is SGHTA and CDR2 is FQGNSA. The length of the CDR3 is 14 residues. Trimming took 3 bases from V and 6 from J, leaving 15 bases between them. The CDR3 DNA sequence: TGTGCCAGCAGCTTTCAACGGGGGTGGGGCGAGCAGTACTTC. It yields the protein CASSFQRGWGEQYF. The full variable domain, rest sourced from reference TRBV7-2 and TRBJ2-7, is GAGVSQSPSNKVTEKGKDVELRCDPISGHTALYWYRQSLGQGLEFLIYFQGNSAPDKSGLPSDRFSAERTGGSVSTLTIQRTQQEDSAVYLCASSFQRGWGEQYFGPGTRLTVT.

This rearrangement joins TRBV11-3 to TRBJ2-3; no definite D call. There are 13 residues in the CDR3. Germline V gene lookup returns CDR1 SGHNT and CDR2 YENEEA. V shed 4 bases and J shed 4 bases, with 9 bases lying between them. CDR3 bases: TGTGCCAGCAGCTATAGCCCAGCAGATACGCAGTATTTT. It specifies CASSYSPADTQYF.

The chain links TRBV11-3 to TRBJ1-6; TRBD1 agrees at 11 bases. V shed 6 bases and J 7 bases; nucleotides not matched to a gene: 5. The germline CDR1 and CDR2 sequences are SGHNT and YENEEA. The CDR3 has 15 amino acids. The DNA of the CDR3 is TGTGCCAGCAGTAGGACAGGGGGCGGCAATTCACCCCTCCACTTT. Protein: CASSRTGGGNSPLHF.

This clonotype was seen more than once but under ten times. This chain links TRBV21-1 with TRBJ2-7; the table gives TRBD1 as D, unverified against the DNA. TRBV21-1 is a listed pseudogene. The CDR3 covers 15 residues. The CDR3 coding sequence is TGTGCCAGCAGCAAAACCGGGACAGGGTGCCACGAGCAGTACTTC. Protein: CASSKTGTGCHEQYF.

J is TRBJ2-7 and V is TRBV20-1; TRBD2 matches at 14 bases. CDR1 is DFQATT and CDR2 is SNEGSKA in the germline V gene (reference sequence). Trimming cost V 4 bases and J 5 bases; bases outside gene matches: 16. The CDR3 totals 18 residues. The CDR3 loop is CSATRRRGLAGDRDEQYF. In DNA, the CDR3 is TGCAGTGCTACCCGACGACGGGGACTAGCGGGAGATCGGGACGAGCAGTACTTC.

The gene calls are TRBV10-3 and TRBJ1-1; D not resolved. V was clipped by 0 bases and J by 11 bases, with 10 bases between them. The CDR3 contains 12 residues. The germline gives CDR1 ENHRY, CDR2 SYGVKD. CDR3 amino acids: CAISESLGMAFF. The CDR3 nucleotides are TGTGCCATCAGTGAGTCATTAGGGATGGCTTTCTTT.

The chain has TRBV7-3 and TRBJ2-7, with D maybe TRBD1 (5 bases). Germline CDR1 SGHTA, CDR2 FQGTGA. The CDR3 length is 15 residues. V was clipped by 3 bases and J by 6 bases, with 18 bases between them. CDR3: CASSLGRGQFCEQYF. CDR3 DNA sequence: TGTGCCAGCAGCTTGGGCCGAGGACAATTCTGCGAGCAGTACTTC.

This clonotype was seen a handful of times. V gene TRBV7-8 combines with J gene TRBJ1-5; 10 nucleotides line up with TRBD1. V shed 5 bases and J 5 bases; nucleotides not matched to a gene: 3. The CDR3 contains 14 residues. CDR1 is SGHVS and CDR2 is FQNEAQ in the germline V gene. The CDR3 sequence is CASSPGTGDQPQHF. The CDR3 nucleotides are TGTGCCAGCAGCCCCGGGACAGGGGATCAGCCCCAGCATTTT.

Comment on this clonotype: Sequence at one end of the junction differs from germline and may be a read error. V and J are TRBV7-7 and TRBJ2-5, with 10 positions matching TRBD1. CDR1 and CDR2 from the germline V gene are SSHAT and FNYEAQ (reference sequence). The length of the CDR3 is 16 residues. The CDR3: CASSARVTGGAETQYF. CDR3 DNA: TGTGCTAGCAGCGCACGGGTGACAGGGGGCGCCGAGACCCAGTACTTC.

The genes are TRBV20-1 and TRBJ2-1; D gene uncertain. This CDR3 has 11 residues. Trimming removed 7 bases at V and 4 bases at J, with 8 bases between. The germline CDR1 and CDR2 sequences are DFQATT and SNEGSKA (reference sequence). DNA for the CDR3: TGCAGTGTTCTCGATTACAATGAGCAGTTCTTC. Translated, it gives CSVLDYNEQFF.

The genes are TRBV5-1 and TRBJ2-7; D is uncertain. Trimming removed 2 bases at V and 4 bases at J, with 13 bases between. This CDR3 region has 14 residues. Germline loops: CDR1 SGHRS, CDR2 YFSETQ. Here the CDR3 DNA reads TGCGCCAGCAGCTTCGGTGGGGAAGGGTACGAGCAGTACTTC. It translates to CASSFGGEGYEQYF.

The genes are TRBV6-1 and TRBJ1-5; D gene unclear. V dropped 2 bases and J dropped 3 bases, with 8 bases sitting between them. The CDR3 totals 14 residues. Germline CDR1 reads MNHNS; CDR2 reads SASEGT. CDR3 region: CASSEQADNQPQHF. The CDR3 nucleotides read TGTGCCAGCAGTGAACAGGCCGACAATCAGCCCCAGCATTTT.

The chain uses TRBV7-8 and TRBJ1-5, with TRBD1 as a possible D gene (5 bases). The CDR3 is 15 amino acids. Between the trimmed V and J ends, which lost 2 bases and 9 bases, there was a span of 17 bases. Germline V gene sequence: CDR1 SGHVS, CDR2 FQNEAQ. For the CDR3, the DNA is TGTGCCAGCAGCTTACGGGCCGGAGGAGGGGTGCCCCAGCATTTT. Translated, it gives CASSLRAGGGVPQHF.

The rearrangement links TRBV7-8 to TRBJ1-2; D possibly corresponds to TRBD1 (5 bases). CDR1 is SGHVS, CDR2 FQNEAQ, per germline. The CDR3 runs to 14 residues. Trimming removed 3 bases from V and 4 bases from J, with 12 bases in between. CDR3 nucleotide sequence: TGTGCCAGCAGCTTGGGACGGAGTATCTATGGCTACACCTTC. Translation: CASSLGRSIYGYTF.

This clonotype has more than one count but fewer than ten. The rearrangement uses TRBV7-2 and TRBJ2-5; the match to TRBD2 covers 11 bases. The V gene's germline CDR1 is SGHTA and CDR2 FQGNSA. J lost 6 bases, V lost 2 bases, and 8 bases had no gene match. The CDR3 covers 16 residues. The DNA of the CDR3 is TGTGCCAGCAGCTTAAGCACTAGCGGGGGAAGGAAGACCCAGTACTTC. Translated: CASSLSTSGGRKTQYF.

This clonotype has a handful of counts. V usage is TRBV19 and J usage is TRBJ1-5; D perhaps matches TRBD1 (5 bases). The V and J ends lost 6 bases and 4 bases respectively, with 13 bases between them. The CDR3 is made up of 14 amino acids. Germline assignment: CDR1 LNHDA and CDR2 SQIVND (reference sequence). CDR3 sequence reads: CASSVRGGNQPQHF. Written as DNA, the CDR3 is TGTGCCAGTAGCGTCCGGGGCGGGAATCAGCCCCAGCATTTT.

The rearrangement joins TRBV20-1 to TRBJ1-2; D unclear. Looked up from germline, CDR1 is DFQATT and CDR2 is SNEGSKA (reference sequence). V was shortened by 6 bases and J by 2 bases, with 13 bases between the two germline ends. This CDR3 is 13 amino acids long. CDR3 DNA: TGCAGTGCCCCCCACGGAGCAAACTATGGCTACACCTTC. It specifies CSAPHGANYGYTF.

The CDR3 bases are TGCGCCAGCGCGGACCCGGGCTCTGGGGCCAACGTCCTGACTTTC. Amino acid sequence: CASADPGSGANVLTF. The J gene is TRBJ2-6, the V gene TRBV10-2, with D unresolved. This CDR3 region has 15 residues. The germline CDR1 and CDR2 sequences are WSHSY and SAAADI. V lost 8 bases to trimming and J lost 0 bases, with 11 bases between them.

The CDR3 nucleotides read TGTGCCAGCAGTTCCACGGGACAGGGGGCCTATGGCTACACCTTC. Its protein is CASSSTGQGAYGYTF. V is TRBV6-5 and J is TRBJ1-2; TRBD1 matches at 12 bases. The CDR3 length is 15 residues. From germline, CDR1 is MNHEY and CDR2 SVGAGI. Unmatched junction bases numbered 4, after V lost 4 bases and J lost 4 bases.

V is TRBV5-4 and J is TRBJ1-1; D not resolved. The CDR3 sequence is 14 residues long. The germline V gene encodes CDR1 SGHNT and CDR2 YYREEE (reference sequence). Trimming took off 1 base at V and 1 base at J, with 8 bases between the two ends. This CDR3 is CASSLSVGNTEAFF. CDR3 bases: TGTGCCAGCAGCTTGAGCGTGGGGAACACTGAAGCTTTCTTT.

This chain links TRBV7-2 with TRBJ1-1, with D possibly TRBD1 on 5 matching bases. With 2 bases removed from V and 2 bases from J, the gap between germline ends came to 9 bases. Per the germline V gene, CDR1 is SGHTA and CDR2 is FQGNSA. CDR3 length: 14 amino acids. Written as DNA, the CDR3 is TGTGCCAGCAGCTTAAATCAGGGAAACACTGAAGCTTTCTTT. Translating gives CASSLNQGNTEAFF.